The 29 T cell receptor beta chains below all came from one sample that was sequenced in a study of blood T cells in healthy people across ages. Alongside a J-beta primer mix, a sample-barcoded 5' primer served in a second PCR lasting 7 to 11 cycles. Each CDR3 protein gets one entry after TCRdb re-called the 5' RACE reads with MiXCR. The sample shows approximately 2,000,000 distinct CDR3 sequences, 35% to 50% of them seen only once. The sequenced sample consisted of blood. These receptor sequences come from a human donor in good health.

This clonotype was observed a handful of times. The V gene is TRBV12-3 or TRBV12-4, the J gene TRBJ2-5; 8 nucleotides agree with TRBD1. CDR3 length equals 15 residues. V lost 3 bases to trimming and J lost 4 bases; unmatched junction nucleotides: 7. The CDR3 region is CASSFGPQGGETQYF. CDR3 bases: TGTGCCAGCAGTTTTGGGCCACAGGGGGGAGAGACCCAGTACTTC.

This clonotype was recorded only once. The chain's CDR3 is CASSAMLQGTNEQYF. CDR3 sequence (DNA): TGTGCCAGCAGCGCAATGCTCCAGGGAACCAACGAGCAGTACTTC. V gene TRBV9 combines with J gene TRBJ2-7; TRBD1 is a possible D gene (5 bases). The V gene lost 3 bases and the J gene lost 5 bases, with 18 bases spanning the gap. CDR1 is SGDLS and CDR2 is YYNGEE in the germline V gene. The CDR3 spans 15 residues.

This clonotype was picked up a small number of times. The chain carries TRBV29-1 and TRBJ2-3, with 9 bases fitting TRBD2. V was pared by 5 bases and J by 2 bases, with 8 bases of the junction left unmatched. The CDR3 totals 15 residues. The germline V gene encodes CDR1 SQVTM and CDR2 ANQGSEA. The CDR3 protein is CSVWAAGGPTDTQYF. The CDR3 coding sequence is TGCAGCGTTTGGGCGGCGGGGGGGCCCACAGATACGCAGTATTTT.

The chain recombines TRBV7-2 with TRBJ1-4; 8 bases are shared with TRBD1. The germline V gene has CDR1 SGHTA and CDR2 FQGNSA. V shed 1 base, J shed 14 bases, and the junction held 12 bases outside the gene matches. The CDR3 is 15 amino acids. CDR3 loop: CASSLGTGGGESLFF. Written as DNA, the CDR3 is TGTGCCAGCAGCTTAGGAACAGGGGGTGGGGAATCGCTGTTTTTT.

The chain couples TRBV7-3 to TRBJ2-4; D not certain. The J call may be in error: the DNA end matches TRBJ2-5 better. Germline V gives CDR1 SGHTA, CDR2 FQGTGA. The CDR3 runs to 13 residues. CDR3 in DNA: TGTGCCAGCAGCGCTACAAGTGTAGAGACCCAGTACTTC. It encodes CASSATSVETQYF.

V usage is TRBV30 and J usage is TRBJ1-2, with D possibly being TRBD1 (6 bases). This CDR3 comprises 13 residues. Germline CDR1 is GTSNPN and CDR2 is SVGIG (reference sequence). Between the trimmed V and J ends, which lost 3 bases and 5 bases, there was a span of 13 bases. The CDR3 is CAWRRQGSYGYTF. The CDR3 nucleotides are TGTGCCTGGAGGAGGCAGGGGAGTTATGGCTACACCTTC.

Turning to this clonotype: Sequence at one end of the junction differs from germline and may be a read error. The rearrangement joins TRBV29-1 to TRBJ1-4; D may be TRBD1 (5 bases). This CDR3 region has 12 residues. The V gene's germline CDR1 is SQVTM and CDR2 ANQGSEA. In nucleotides, the CDR3 is TGCAGCGGCCGGGAGGACAATGAAGAACTGTTTTTT. It yields the protein CSGREDNEELFF.

This clonotype turned up a few times. The chain carries TRBV5-5 and TRBJ2-7, with TRBD1 as a possible D gene (6 bases). Germline CDR1 and CDR2: SGHKS and YYEKEE (reference sequence). With 4 bases removed from V and 3 bases from J, the gap between germline ends came to 11 bases. The CDR3 is made up of 13 amino acids. DNA of the CDR3: TGTGCCAGCAGCATCCGGGACAACTACGAGCAGTACTTC. It encodes CASSIRDNYEQYF. The whole variable domain, remainder taken from reference TRBV5-5 and TRBJ2-7, is DAGVTQSPTHLIKTRGQQVTLRCSPISGHKSVSWYQQVLGQGPQFIFQYYEKEERGRGNFPDRFSARQFPNYSSELNVNALLLGDSALYLCASSIRDNYEQYFGPGTRLTVT.

This clonotype was observed a few times. This chain uses TRBV7-2 with TRBJ1-2; D perhaps matches TRBD1 (5 bases). The CDR3 is 15 amino acids. CDR1 and CDR2 (germline): SGHTA, FQGNSA. Trimming removed 4 bases at V and 7 bases at J, with 19 bases between. CDR3: CASSWDPGPGTGYTF. The CDR3 nucleotides are TGTGCCAGCAGCTGGGATCCGGGACCCGGGACTGGCTACACCTTC. Together with reference TRBV7-2 and TRBJ1-2, the CDR3 gives the full variable domain: GAGVSQSPSNKVTEKGKDVELRCDPISGHTALYWYRQSLGQGLEFLIYFQGNSAPDKSGLPSDRFSAERTGGSVSTLTIQRTQQEDSAVYLCASSWDPGPGTGYTFGSGTRLTVV.

V gene TRBV12-5 combines with J gene TRBJ1-2, with a possible D match to TRBD1 (5 bases). CDR3 length: 17 amino acids. The ends were cut back, 1 base at V and 11 bases at J, with 26 bases in the middle. Germline lookup yields CDR1 LGHNT and CDR2 FRNRAP. The CDR3 DNA reads TGTGCTAGTGGTTTGGGGGCGGTGGGGCAGAGACTATGGAGGTACACCTTC. Protein: CASGLGAVGQRLWRYTF.

This clonotype has only a few counts. The chain joins TRBV7-2 to TRBJ1-3; D unresolved. The CDR3 has 13 residues. Trimming removed 5 bases from V and 1 base from J, with 6 bases in between. Germline CDR1 and CDR2: SGHTA and FQGNSA. The CDR3 bases are TGTGCCAGCAGCACGATATCTGGAAACACCATATATTTT. As protein: CASSTISGNTIYF.

This rearrangement joins TRBV7-8 to TRBJ1-2; D call uncertain. CDR3 length: 14 amino acids. Trimming cost V 2 bases and J 5 bases, with 12 bases left between them. Germline CDR1 reads SGHVS; CDR2 reads FQNEAQ. For the CDR3, the DNA is TGTGCCAGCAGCTTATCATCTGTTGGGTATGGCTACACCTTC. Translation: CASSLSSVGYGYTF.

This clonotype was counted a few times. The rearrangement links TRBV12-3 or TRBV12-4 to TRBJ2-7, with a tentative D call TRBD2 (5 bases). V lost 0 bases, J lost 4 bases, and 16 bases lay in between. CDR3 length: 16 amino acids. The CDR3, as DNA: TGTGCCAGCAGTTTAGCGCTGACTACTAGGCGGTACGAGCAGTACTTC. This encodes CASSLALTTRRYEQYF.

This clonotype was observed a few times. The chain has TRBV6-6 and TRBJ2-2; D is possibly TRBD1 (5 bases). V was trimmed by 2 bases and J by 1 base, leaving 11 bases between them. Germline loops: CDR1 MNHNY, CDR2 SVGAGI (reference sequence). The CDR3 has 16 amino acids. The CDR3 nucleotides read TGTGCCAGCAGTTACGATCCTCAGGGGAACACCGGGGAGCTGTTTTTT. Its translation: CASSYDPQGNTGELFF.

The chain is built from TRBV27 and TRBJ2-1; TRBD2 matches at 8 bases. Germline CDR1 MNHEY, CDR2 SMNVEV (reference sequence). The CDR3 has 14 residues. The ends lost 6 bases at V and 7 bases at J; junction bases unmatched: 8. DNA for the CDR3: TGTGCCAGCAGACCGGGGGGGCCGTTGAATGAGCAGTTCTTC. Translation: CASRPGGPLNEQFF.

This clonotype was seen more than once but under ten times. V usage is TRBV6-1 and J usage is TRBJ1-5; 9 bases agree with TRBD1. The trim removed 6 bases at V and 7 bases at J, leaving 7 bases unmatched. Germline-derived CDR1 and CDR2 are MNHNS and SASEGT. CDR3 length: 14 amino acids. CDR3 DNA: TGTGCCAGCAGCGAGACAGGGGGTTACCAGCCCCAGCATTTT. Amino acid sequence: CASSETGGYQPQHF.

This clonotype showed up just a few times. V is TRBV9 and J is TRBJ1-4; D gene unclear. The CDR3 sequence is 14 residues long. Germline-derived CDR1 and CDR2 are SGDLS and YYNGEE. The V end was cut by 5 bases, the J end by 8 bases, with 16 bases between. CDR3 protein: CASSPTRTREKLFF. CDR3 bases: TGTGCCAGCAGTCCAACCAGAACCAGGGAAAAACTGTTTTTT.

This clonotype was detected only a few times. This CDR3 is CASSLGDSPHGYTF. DNA for the CDR3: TGTGCCAGCAGCTTAGGTGACAGCCCGCATGGCTACACCTTC. The chain is built from TRBV7-9 and TRBJ1-2; D may be TRBD1 (5 bases). The CDR3 is made up of 14 amino acids. Germline values: CDR1 SEHNR, CDR2 FQNEAQ (reference sequence). With 1 base removed from V and 6 bases from J, the gap between germline ends came to 12 bases.

The chain has TRBV5-1 and TRBJ2-4, with a weak D call TRBD1 (5 bases). Germline V lookup: CDR1 SGHRS, CDR2 YFSETQ. V was shortened by 3 bases and J by 0 bases, with 10 bases between the two germline ends. The CDR3 spans 15 residues. CDR3: CASSWGNLAKNIQYF. The CDR3 nucleotides read TGCGCCAGCAGCTGGGGCAACCTAGCCAAAAACATTCAGTACTTC.

This clonotype was counted between two and nine times. V is TRBV29-1 and J is TRBJ2-7; D uncertain. Germline CDR1 and CDR2: SQVTM and ANQGSEA. The CDR3 is 13 residues long. V lost 3 bases, J lost 6 bases, and 15 bases lay in between. The CDR3 DNA reads as TGCAGCGTTGAGTATAGGGTGGGCGGCGAGCAGTACTTC. Residues: CSVEYRVGGEQYF.

The chain combines TRBV4-2 with TRBJ2-1; either TRBD1 or TRBD2 may supply D (5 bases each). The CDR3 loop spans 19 amino acids. The germline V and J ends were trimmed by 1 base and 5 bases, with 24 bases remaining between them. The germline V gene encodes CDR1 LGHNA and CDR2 YNFKEQ. As DNA, the CDR3 is TGTGCCAGCAGCCAAGTGGTTCGTAGCTTAGGTGGGGGAGACAATGAGCAGTTCTTC. Its translation is CASSQVVRSLGGGDNEQFF.

The table lists this clonotype with a few counts. The V gene is TRBV2, the J gene TRBJ2-3; D may be TRBD2 (6 bases). CDR3 length: 14 amino acids. Germline V gene data show CDR1 as SNHLY and CDR2 as FYNNEI. V was trimmed by 4 bases and J by 2 bases, leaving 10 bases between them. The CDR3 loop is CASSGTTNTDTQYF. As DNA, the CDR3 is TGTGCCAGCAGTGGGACTACTAACACAGATACGCAGTATTTT.

This clonotype was seen only a few times. V and J are TRBV4-2 and TRBJ2-1; 8 nucleotides line up with TRBD2. V was clipped by 0 bases and J by 3 bases; unmatched bases: 7. CDR1 is LGHNA, CDR2 YNFKEQ, per germline. The CDR3 is made up of 17 amino acids. CDR3: CASSQDVAGGFYNEQFF. DNA for the CDR3: TGTGCCAGCAGCCAAGACGTGGCGGGGGGATTCTACAATGAGCAGTTCTTC.

Worth noting for this clonotype: Relative to the germline gene, one junction end is altered; a read error may explain this. This rearrangement joins TRBV12-3 or TRBV12-4 to TRBJ1-2; D might be TRBD1 (5 bases). The CDR3 has 15 residues. DNA of the CDR3: TGTGCCGGCAGTTCCGCAGGGATTCGTTACTATGGCTACACCTTC. It is translated as CAGSSAGIRYYGYTF.

V is TRBV29-1 and J is TRBJ1-1; D is ambiguous. This CDR3 is built from 13 residues. The ends were cut back, 2 bases at V and 0 bases at J, with 7 bases in the middle. The germline CDR1 and CDR2 sequences are SQVTM and ANQGSEA. CDR3 sequence reads: CSVERTVNTEAFF. DNA for the CDR3: TGCAGCGTTGAAAGGACGGTGAACACTGAAGCTTTCTTT.

This clonotype has ten or more counts. The chain is built from TRBV27 and TRBJ2-7; D unclear. The CDR3 covers 13 residues. Germline V CDR1 and CDR2: MNHEY, SMNVEV (reference sequence). Trimming removed 2 bases from V and 0 bases from J, with 5 bases in between. The CDR3 region is CASSLPNSYEQYF. CDR3 nucleotides: TGTGCCAGCAGTTTACCTAACTCCTACGAGCAGTACTTC.

This clonotype came up many times. The chain combines TRBV20-1 with TRBJ2-7; weak D call: TRBD1 (7 bases). This CDR3 region has 14 residues. The germline V and J ends were trimmed by 1 base and 3 bases, with 13 bases remaining between them. CDR1 DFQATT and CDR2 SNEGSKA come from the germline V gene (reference sequence). The CDR3 DNA reads TGCAGTGCTAGAGGGGGGGACAGAAACTACGAGCAGTACTTC. Amino acids: CSARGGDRNYEQYF.

The rearrangement uses TRBV29-1 and TRBJ2-1; 11 bases align to TRBD2. The junction had 2 bases not matched to a gene; V was cut back by 0 bases and J by 7 bases. The CDR3 runs to 14 residues. Germline V gene lookup returns CDR1 SQVTM and CDR2 ANQGSEA. The CDR3 bases are TGCAGCGTTGAAGAACTAGCGGGGGCTAATGAGCAGTTCTTC. Its translation: CSVEELAGANEQFF.

The CDR3 DNA follows: TGTGCCAGCAGGGCAAAAGGGGGGAGCTCCTACGAGCAGTACTTC. Amino acids: CASRAKGGSSYEQYF. This chain connects TRBV5-6 to TRBJ2-7, with D perhaps TRBD1 or TRBD2 (6 bases each). The CDR3 runs 15 residues. Germline lookup yields CDR1 SGHDT and CDR2 YYEEEE. V lost 5 bases and J lost 0, with 15 bases in between.